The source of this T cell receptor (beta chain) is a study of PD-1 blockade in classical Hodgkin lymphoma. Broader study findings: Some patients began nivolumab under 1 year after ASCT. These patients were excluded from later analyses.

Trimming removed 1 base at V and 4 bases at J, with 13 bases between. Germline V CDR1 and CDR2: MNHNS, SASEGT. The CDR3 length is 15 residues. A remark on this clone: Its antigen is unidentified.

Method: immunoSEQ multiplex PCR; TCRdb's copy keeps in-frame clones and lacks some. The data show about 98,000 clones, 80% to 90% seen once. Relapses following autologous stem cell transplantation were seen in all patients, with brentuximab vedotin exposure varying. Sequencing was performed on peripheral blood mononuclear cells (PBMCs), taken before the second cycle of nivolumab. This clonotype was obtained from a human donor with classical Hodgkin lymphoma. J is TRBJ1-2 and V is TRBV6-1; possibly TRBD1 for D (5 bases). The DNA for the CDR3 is TGTGCCAGCAGTGAAGTCCTCCTTGGGGGCTATGGCTACACCTTC. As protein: CASSEVLLGGYGYTF.